These 21 T cell receptor beta chains were sequenced from one sample in a study of blood T cells in healthy people across ages. Through a sample-barcoded 5' primer and a J-beta primer mix, a second PCR was run for 7 to 11 cycles. TCRdb redid the calling of the 5' RACE reads with MiXCR, one entry per CDR3 protein. The table records 1.5 million to 2 million distinct CDR3 sequences, roughly 49% of them present only once. The material sequenced was blood. The source of these receptors is a woman between 35 and 50 years old in good health.

This clonotype was seen more than once but under ten times. The chain joins TRBV6-5 to TRBJ2-7; D uncertain. Germline loops: CDR1 MNHEY, CDR2 SVGAGI. V lost 5 bases and J 0 bases, leaving 17 bases between the germline ends. The CDR3 spans 16 residues. The CDR3 DNA sequence: TGTGCCAGCAGTCCCCTGGCTGGGGTGAGCTCCTACGAGCAGTACTTC. Translation: CASSPLAGVSSYEQYF.

V and J are TRBV4-2 and TRBJ2-6, with D tentatively TRBD2 (5 bases). Germline V gene data show CDR1 as LGHNA and CDR2 as YNFKEQ. The V and J ends lost 3 bases and 8 bases respectively, with 14 bases between them. CDR3 length: 15 amino acids. The CDR3, as DNA: TGTGCCAGCAGCCAGAGAGACTACGGGACCAACGTCCTGACTTTC. Its protein is CASSQRDYGTNVLTF.

This clonotype occurred a few times. This sequence joins TRBV27 and TRBJ1-2; possibly TRBD1 for D (5 bases). V lost 3 bases and J lost 4, with 12 bases in between. The V gene's germline CDR1 is MNHEY and CDR2 SMNVEV (reference sequence). The CDR3 covers 14 residues. The CDR3, as DNA: TGTGCCAGCAGTTTCGATTCCGGGGCCTATGGCTACACCTTC. This encodes CASSFDSGAYGYTF.

The J gene is TRBJ1-1, the V gene TRBV20-1; weak D call: TRBD1 (6 bases). Germline assignment: CDR1 DFQATT and CDR2 SNEGSKA (reference sequence). V was pared by 1 base and J by 4 bases, with 13 bases between. CDR3 length equals 14 residues. The CDR3, as DNA: TGCAGTGCTAGAGTCCAGGGGAGGGTCACTGAAGCTTTCTTT. Encoded protein: CSARVQGRVTEAFF.

The sample holds a few counts of this clonotype. The V gene is TRBV7-2, the J gene TRBJ2-4; D not resolved. Matching the DNA end better, TRBJ2-7 makes the J call doubtful. The length of the CDR3 is 14 residues. Per germline, CDR1 SGHTA and CDR2 FQGNSA. This CDR3 reads CASSVTPSFYEQYF. The CDR3 nucleotides are TGTGCCAGCAGCGTAACGCCTTCCTTCTACGAGCAGTACTTC.

The chain is built from TRBV20-1 and TRBJ2-7; 7 positions agree with TRBD1. Germline V gene data show CDR1 as DFQATT and CDR2 as SNEGSKA (reference sequence). This CDR3 is 14 amino acids long. V was clipped by 3 bases and J by 6 bases; unmatched bases: 11. This CDR3 is CSARPRTGLGEQYF. The CDR3 bases are TGCAGTGCTAGGCCGCGGACAGGTTTAGGCGAGCAGTACTTC.

The chain carries TRBV20-1 and TRBJ1-2, with a possible D match to TRBD1 (5 bases). Germline V lookup: CDR1 DFQATT, CDR2 SNEGSKA (reference sequence). This CDR3 has 15 residues. V was cut by 0 bases and J by 3 bases, with 14 bases left in between. CDR3 region: CSARDPGQGDYGYTF. The CDR3 nucleotides read TGCAGTGCTAGAGACCCCGGGCAGGGCGACTATGGCTACACCTTC.

The rearrangement uses TRBV7-3 and TRBJ2-7, with 8 bases identical to TRBD2. The J call is uncertain, as TRBJ2-5 better fits the DNA end. In germline, CDR1 is SGHTA, CDR2 FQGTGA. The CDR3 is 16 residues long. For the CDR3, the DNA is TGTGCCAGCAGCTTAACGGCGGGGGGTACGTTAGAGACCCAGTACTTC. It specifies CASSLTAGGTLETQYF.

The genes are TRBV4-3 and TRBJ2-6; no definite D call. V lost 1 base, J lost 0 bases, and 19 bases lay in between. From germline, CDR1 is LGHNA and CDR2 YSLEER. This CDR3 has 20 amino acids. The CDR3 protein is CASSQVSSRTASSGANVLTF. Written as DNA, the CDR3 is TGCGCCAGCAGCCAAGTCTCTTCTAGGACGGCTAGCTCTGGGGCCAACGTCCTGACTTTC.

This clonotype turned up a few times. This sequence joins TRBV10-3 and TRBJ1-2; a possible D gene is TRBD1 (6 bases). Trimming removed 0 bases at V and 6 bases at J, with 11 bases between. The CDR3 is 14 amino acids. Germline assignment: CDR1 ENHRY and CDR2 SYGVKD. CDR3 region: CAISESTGPNGYTF. Written as DNA, the CDR3 is TGTGCCATCAGTGAGTCAACAGGGCCTAATGGCTACACCTTC.

V and J are TRBV20-1 and TRBJ1-2; D call uncertain. CDR3 length: 12 amino acids. The V gene lost 5 bases and the J gene lost 4 bases, with 11 bases spanning the gap. Germline lookup yields CDR1 DFQATT and CDR2 SNEGSKA (reference sequence). Written as DNA, the CDR3 is TGCAGTGCTCCCCGGGAGATCTATGGCTACACCTTC. It codes for CSAPREIYGYTF.

The rearrangement links TRBV25-1 to TRBJ2-5; TRBD1 agrees at 9 bases. Trimming removed 9 bases from V and 4 bases from J; junction bases left unmatched: 9. The CDR3 is 14 residues long. Germline CDR1 MGHDK, CDR2 SYGVNS. The DNA of the CDR3 is TGTGCCAGGACGGACAGGGGCGCCTTAGAGACCCAGTACTTC. Translation: CARTDRGALETQYF.

This clonotype was seen a handful of times. The chain links TRBV5-1 to TRBJ2-7, with unresolved D. With 2 bases removed from V and 4 bases from J, the gap between germline ends came to 16 bases. Germline V gives CDR1 SGHRS, CDR2 YFSETQ. CDR3 length: 15 residues. CDR3 sequence: CASSFSVQMEYEQYF. Here the CDR3 DNA reads TGCGCCAGCAGCTTTTCCGTCCAAATGGAATACGAGCAGTACTTC.

The CDR3 region is CASRIETGQQNSPLHF. The CDR3 DNA follows: TGTGCCAGCAGAATAGAAACGGGACAGCAAAATTCACCCCTCCACTTT. This sequence joins TRBV12-3 or TRBV12-4 and TRBJ1-6; 7 positions agree with TRBD1. V was clipped by 6 bases and J by 7 bases; unmatched bases: 12. CDR3 length: 16 amino acids.

This clonotype has a handful of counts. V and J are TRBV5-1 and TRBJ2-7, with 11 bases fitting TRBD1. Germline CDR1 is SGHRS and CDR2 is YFSETQ. With V trimmed by 5 bases and J by 6 bases, 4 bases remained unmatched. The CDR3 contains 13 residues. The CDR3 spells CASSRTGGGEQYF. The CDR3 DNA follows: TGCGCCAGCAGTCGGACAGGGGGCGGCGAGCAGTACTTC.

This clonotype has just one count. The CDR3: CASSAGQVEAFF. The CDR3 DNA reads as TGTGCCAGCAGCGCGGGACAGGTCGAAGCTTTCTTT. This chain links TRBV7-8 with TRBJ1-1; 8 nucleotides agree with TRBD1. The CDR3 consists of 12 residues. Germline values: CDR1 SGHVS, CDR2 FQNEAQ. Germline trimming cut 5 bases from V and 8 bases from J; bases unmatched to any gene: 4.

This clonotype was seen a single time. The chain has TRBV7-2 and TRBJ2-7; 7 bases are shared with TRBD2. The V and J ends lost 6 bases and 6 bases, in that order; junction bases with no gene match: 5. The CDR3 covers 12 residues. Germline CDR1 reads SGHTA; CDR2 reads FQGNSA. Written as DNA, the CDR3 is TGTGCCAGCAGGGAGGGACTACCCGAGCAGTACTTC. Its protein is CASREGLPEQYF. The whole variable domain, remainder taken from reference TRBV7-2 and TRBJ2-7, is GAGVSQSPSNKVTEKGKDVELRCDPISGHTALYWYRQSLGQGLEFLIYFQGNSAPDKSGLPSDRFSAERTGGSVSTLTIQRTQQEDSAVYLCASREGLPEQYFGPGTRLTVT.

On this clonotype itself: Its ends do not fully match the called genes, so a read error is possible. The genes are TRBV19 and TRBJ1-6; D not certain. The CDR3 is 16 residues long. Germline V gene lookup returns CDR1 LNHDA and CDR2 SQIVND (reference sequence). The CDR3 nucleotides are TGTGCCAGTAACGATCAGGCGAGCTCCTATAATTCGCCCCTCCACTTT. This codes for CASNDQASSYNSPLHF.

This chain uses TRBV7-2 with TRBJ2-5; 9 bases are a match to TRBD1. CDR3 length: 15 residues. Germline V gives CDR1 SGHTA, CDR2 FQGNSA. V was clipped by 2 bases and J by 5 bases; unmatched bases: 6. The CDR3 is CASSLKGTGWETQYF. The CDR3 nucleotides read TGTGCCAGCAGCTTAAAGGGGACAGGGTGGGAGACCCAGTACTTC.

This clonotype was observed a handful of times. The chain employs TRBV6-5 and TRBJ1-6, with D uncertain. V was cut by 5 bases and J by 7 bases, with 9 bases left in between. Germline CDR1 reads MNHEY; CDR2 reads SVGAGI. CDR3 length: 13 residues. Here the CDR3 DNA reads TGTGCCAGCAGTCCTCTAAGGAATTCACCCCTCCACTTT. Its translation: CASSPLRNSPLHF.

The chain recombines TRBV5-1 with TRBJ1-6, with D possibly matching TRBD1 (5 bases). The V gene's germline CDR1 is SGHRS and CDR2 YFSETQ. The CDR3 loop spans 13 amino acids. With 5 bases removed from V and 7 bases from J, the gap between germline ends came to 10 bases. CDR3: CASSRGENSPLHF. The DNA for the CDR3 is TGCGCCAGCAGTAGAGGGGAAAATTCACCCCTCCACTTT.